This TCR beta chain is from a study of T cell repertoires in ileal Crohn's disease. Study at large: Median disease duration was approximately eight years; 35% smoked at surgery. Operated complications were stricturing disease (roughly 60%) and penetrating disease (approximately 39%). Study results and limitations: Clonal expansions were more frequent in active smokers than non-smokers at surgery. Endoscopic recurrence occurred in every patient whose clonality exceeded 26.8%.

A note on this clone: The antigen remains undetermined.

Produced via immunoSEQ multiplex PCR; TCRdb's table is partial and in-frame only. Seen here are about 14,000 clones, roughly 85% observed once, and the top ten hold around 5.8%. With 2 bases clipped from V and 3 bases from J, the junction kept 3 bases outside the gene matches. The germline gives CDR1 MNHEY, CDR2 SMNVEV (reference sequence). The CDR3 runs 15 residues. The sequence came from an adult with Crohn's disease. Sequencing was done on a sample of ileal tissue. This sequence joins TRBV27 and TRBJ2-7; TRBD2 matches 11 bases. CDR3 loop: CASSLVGTSGYEQYF. The CDR3, as DNA: TGTGCCAGCAGTTTAGTAGGGACTAGCGGCTACGAGCAGTACTTC.